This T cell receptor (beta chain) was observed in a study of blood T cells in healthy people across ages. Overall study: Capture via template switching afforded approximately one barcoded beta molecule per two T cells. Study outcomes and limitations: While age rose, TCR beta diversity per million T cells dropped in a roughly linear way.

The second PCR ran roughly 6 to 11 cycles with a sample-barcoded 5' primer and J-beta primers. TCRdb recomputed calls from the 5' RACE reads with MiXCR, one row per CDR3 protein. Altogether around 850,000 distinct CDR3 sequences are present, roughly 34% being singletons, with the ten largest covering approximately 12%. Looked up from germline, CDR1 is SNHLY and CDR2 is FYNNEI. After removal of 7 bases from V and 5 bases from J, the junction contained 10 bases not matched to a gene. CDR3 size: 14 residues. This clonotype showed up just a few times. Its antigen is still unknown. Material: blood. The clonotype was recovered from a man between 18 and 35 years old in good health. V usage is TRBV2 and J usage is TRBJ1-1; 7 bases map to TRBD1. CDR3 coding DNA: TGTGCCAGCACCGGTCAGGGGGTTTCGACTGAAGCTTTCTTT. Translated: CASTGQGVSTEAFF. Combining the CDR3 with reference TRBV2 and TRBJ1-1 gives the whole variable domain EPEVTQTPSHQVTQMGQEVILRCVPISNHLYFYWYRQILGQKVEFLVSFYNNEISEKSEIFDDQFSVERPDGSNFTLKIRSTKLEDSAMYFCASTGQGVSTEAFFGQGTRLTVV.